A selection of T cell receptor beta chains follows, all from one sample in a study of sequential checkpoint blockade in melanoma. Clones were sequenced by immunoSEQ multiplex PCR, and TCRdb holds only the in-frame ones, with some missing. The sample comprises approximately 9,000 clones, more than 70% of which are singletons, and around 13% rests with the top ten. Sample: CD8+ T cells sorted from blood (inferred from file names), taken from a patient given nivolumab and ipilimumab in sequence. Every receptor here comes from a human donor with melanoma. Each CDR3 is given with its conserved first and last residue. The D gene is left open where the match is weak. Some rows have no size entry. The others give once, few or many, or a class for an expanded clone.

>NA|TRBJ2-7|TRBV6-5|NA
TGTGCCAGCAGCCAGGGTGACTACGAGCAGTACTTC
CASSQGDYEQYF
>TRBD1|TRBJ2-2|TRBV6-1|once
TGTGCCAGCAGAAGGGGACAGGAGGAAACCGGGGAGCTGTTTTTT
CASRRGQEETGELFF
>NA|TRBJ2-2|TRBV19|few
TGTGCCAGTAGTATGACGGGGGTCAACACCGGGGAGCTGTTTTTT
CASSMTGVNTGELFF
>NA|TRBJ1-2|TRBV27|NA
TGTGCCAGCAGTTTAGGCGGGGACAACTATGGCTACACCTTC
CASSLGGDNYGYTF
>TRBD1|TRBJ1-1|TRBV25-1|once
TGTGCCAGCAGTGAATCAAACAGGGGGAACACTGAAGCTTTCTTT
CASSESNRGNTEAFF
>TRBD2|TRBJ2-1|TRBV7-9|NA
TGTGCCAGCACCCCACCCCAACTAGCGGGAGAAGGGAATGAGCAGTTCTTC
CASTPPQLAGEGNEQFF
>TRBD1|TRBJ1-5|TRBV19|NA
TGTGCCAGTAGCCCTCGGACAGGGGCTGATCAGCCCCAGCATTTT
CASSPRTGADQPQHF
>NA|TRBJ1-1|TRBV6-1|NA
TGTGCCAGCACTGAAAGGGAGTCCACTGAAGCTTTCTTT
CASTERESTEAFF
>NA|TRBJ2-7|TRBV6-5|few
TGTGCCAGCGGCGTTCGGGGTCAGTGGGAGCAGTACTTC
CASGVRGQWEQYF
>TRBD1|TRBJ1-2|TRBV29-1|NA
TGCAGCGGATTGACAGGGGCCCCCTATGGCTACACCTTC
CSGLTGAPYGYTF
>NA|TRBJ1-2|TRBV15|NA
TGTGCCACCAGCGGAGGTCGTGGCTACACCTTC
CATSGGRGYTF
>TRBD2|TRBJ2-1|TRBV27|NA
TGTGCCAGCAGTCCCCGGACTAGCGGGAGTTACCCTCCTTTTAATGAGCAGTTCTTC
CASSPRTSGSYPPFNEQFF
>NA|TRBJ1-1|TRBV6-5|NA
TGTGCCAGCAGCCCGGGTGTGATGAACACTGAAGCTTTCTTT
CASSPGVMNTEAFF
>NA|TRBJ1-6|TRBV5-6|NA
TGTGCCAGCAGCTCGCAAGAGATAGACAGGTATAATTCACCCCTCCACTTT
CASSSQEIDRYNSPLHF
>NA|TRBJ1-1|TRBV4-1|NA
TGCGCCAGCAGCCAGCCGAGTTACACTGAAGCTTTCTTT
CASSQPSYTEAFF
>NA|TRBJ1-2|TRBV5-6|NA
TGTGCCAGCAGCTTGGTGGGAGACTATGGCTACACCTTC
CASSLVGDYGYTF
>NA|TRBJ2-5|TRBV5-4|NA
TGTGCCAGCGGCGAGCGGACGAGACAAGAGACCCAGTACTTC
CASGERTRQETQYF
>TRBD2|TRBJ2-2|TRBV5-4|NA
TGTGCCAGCAGCTTGGCTGGTAGCGGGGGGTCTAACACCGGGGAGCTGTTTTTT
CASSLAGSGGSNTGELFF
>TRBD2|TRBJ2-1|TRBV27|NA
TGTGCCAGCAGTTTCTCGGCTAGCGGGAGTGTCTATGAGCAGTTCTTC
CASSFSASGSVYEQFF
>TRBD2|TRBJ2-1|TRBV4-1|NA
TGCGCCAGCAGCCAAGACGTTGATAGCGGGAGGCTTAATGAGCAGTTCTTC
CASSQDVDSGRLNEQFF
>NA|TRBJ1-3|TRBV15|few
TGTGCCACCAGCAGGACAAGTTCCTCTGGAAACACCATATATTTT
CATSRTSSSGNTIYF
>TRBD2|TRBJ2-1|TRBV6-1|NA
TGTGCCAGCAGTGAAAGGACTAGCGGGAGTATCGATGAGCAGTTCTTC
CASSERTSGSIDEQFF
>NA|TRBJ1-1|TRBV6-1|NA
TGTGCCAGCAGTGAAACGGGGGAGGGCACTGAAGCTTTCTTT
CASSETGEGTEAFF
>TRBD1|TRBJ1-2|TRBV6-5|NA
TGTGCCAGCAGTTACGGGGGGGACAGGGTCTATGGCTACACCTTC
CASSYGGDRVYGYTF